The 27 T cell receptor beta chains in this list originate from one sample, sequenced in a study of blood T cell repertoires in COVID-19. Generated by immunoSEQ multiplex PCR, the TCRdb table keeps only in-frame clones and is missing some. The sample consists of 100,000 to 120,000 clones, roughly nine tenths of them appearing once. The sample taken for sequencing was peripheral blood. Source of these receptors: a human donor in a cohort sampled during active COVID-19.

J is TRBJ2-7 and V is TRBV9; 7 bases align to TRBD2. V trimming: 0 bases; J trimming: 3 bases; junction bases outside the gene matches: 6. From germline, CDR1 is SGDLS and CDR2 YYNGEE. The CDR3 sequence is 15 residues long. DNA of the CDR3: TGTGCCAGCAGCGTAGGATGGGGCGGGAGCTACGAGCAGTACTTC. The encoded protein is CASSVGWGGSYEQYF. Using reference TRBV9 and TRBJ2-7 for the parts outside the CDR3, the full variable domain is DSGVTQTPKHLITATGQRVTLRCSPRSGDLSVYWYQQSLDQGLQFLIQYYNGEERAKGNILERFSAQQFPDLHSELNLSSLELGDSALYFCASSVGWGGSYEQYFGPGTRLTVT.

The chain has TRBV6-5 and TRBJ1-1, with D unclear. Germline V lookup: CDR1 MNHEY, CDR2 SVGAGI. CDR3 length: 12 residues. Trimming stripped 4 bases from V and 6 bases from J, with 9 bases between. CDR3 residues: CASSSLRAEAFF. In DNA form, the CDR3 reads TGTGCCAGCAGTTCATTGAGAGCTGAAGCTTTCTTT.

J is TRBJ2-3 and V is TRBV5-1; no clear D gene. Germline CDR1 and CDR2: SGHRS and YFSETQ. This CDR3 contains 15 residues. The V end was cut by 4 bases, the J end by 4 bases, with 16 bases between. The CDR3 DNA follows: TGCGCCAGCAGCATGAACGGCCACGAGGCAGATACGCAGTATTTT. This sequence encodes CASSMNGHEADTQYF.

The V gene is TRBV5-6, the J gene TRBJ2-5, with 12 positions matching TRBD1. J lost 1 base, V lost 0 bases, and 1 base had no gene match. CDR3 length: 16 residues. CDR1 is SGHDT and CDR2 is YYEEEE in the germline V gene. The CDR3 sequence: CASSLGDRGPQETQYF. For the CDR3, the DNA is TGTGCCAGCAGCTTGGGGGACAGGGGGCCCCAAGAGACCCAGTACTTC.

CDR3 in DNA: TGCGCCAGCAGCTTGGCAGCGGGAGTTGAGCAGTTCTTC. Its translation is CASSLAAGVEQFF. The chain couples TRBV5-1 to TRBJ2-1, with 8 bases that match TRBD2. V shed 0 bases and J 9 bases; nucleotides not matched to a gene: 2. This CDR3 spans 13 amino acids. Looked up from germline, CDR1 is SGHRS and CDR2 is YFSETQ.

This clone was detected once. One end of the junction fails to match germline, which may point to a read error. The J gene is TRBJ1-1, the V gene TRBV6-1, with D tentatively TRBD1 (5 bases). This CDR3 is 16 amino acids long. Per the germline V gene, CDR1 is MNHNS and CDR2 is SASEGT. CDR3 coding DNA: TGTACCAGCAGTGAGATTTGGGGCCTAGAGAACACTGAAGCTTTCTTT. It encodes CTSSEIWGLENTEAFF.

This rearrangement joins TRBV15 to TRBJ1-3; no reliable D call. The CDR3 spans 14 residues. CDR1 is LNHNV and CDR2 is YYDKDF in the germline V gene (reference sequence). Deletions cut 1 base from V and 1 base from J, with 5 bases between. CDR3 amino acids: CATSRGSSGNTIYF. The CDR3 region has the DNA TGTGCCACCAGCAGAGGCAGTTCTGGAAACACCATATATTTT. Full variable domain (outside the CDR3, taken from reference TRBV15 and TRBJ1-3): DAMVIQNPRYQVTQFGKPVTLSCSQTLNHNVMYWYQQKSSQAPKLLFHYYDKDFNNEADTPDNFQSRRPNTSFCFLDIRSPGLGDTAMYLCATSRGSSGNTIYFGEGSWLTVV.

This clone was seen only a few times. V usage is TRBV7-3 and J usage is TRBJ2-2; perhaps TRBD2 as D (5 bases). Trimming took 0 bases from V and 5 from J, leaving 7 bases between them. CDR3 length: 14 amino acids. Germline V gene sequence: CDR1 SGHTA, CDR2 FQGTGA. The chain's CDR3 is CASSLTGRTGELFF. CDR3 nucleotides: TGTGCCAGCAGCTTAACGGGGAGAACCGGGGAGCTGTTTTTT.

The genes are TRBV7-2 and TRBJ2-1, with a weak D call TRBD2 (5 bases). V gave up 1 base and J gave up 4 bases, with 17 bases separating them. The CDR3 covers 17 residues. The germline CDR1 and CDR2 sequences are SGHTA and FQGNSA. Here the CDR3 reads CASSLEFERGGYNEQFF. The CDR3, as DNA: TGTGCCAGCAGCTTAGAATTCGAGAGAGGCGGGTACAATGAGCAGTTCTTC.

The chain is built from TRBV6-5 and TRBJ2-1; 8 bases agree with TRBD1. Germline CDR1 and CDR2: MNHEY and SVGAGI. The length of the CDR3 is 15 residues. V lost 5 bases to trimming and J lost 5 bases; unmatched junction nucleotides: 8. The CDR3 nucleotides are TGTGCCAGCAGTATACCGGGACAGGTTAACAATGAGCAGTTCTTC. This sequence encodes CASSIPGQVNNEQFF.

There are a few counts of this clone. This chain connects TRBV21-1 to TRBJ1-1; the DNA was not used to check the table's D call, TRBD1. TRBV21-1 is designated a pseudogene. The CDR3 runs 14 residues. CDR3 sequence: CASSHRDRGPEAFF. DNA of the CDR3: TGTGCCAGCAGCCATAGGGACAGGGGCCCCGAAGCTTTCTTT.

V usage is TRBV29-1 and J usage is TRBJ1-2; 8 bases agree with TRBD1. The germline gives CDR1 SQVTM, CDR2 ANQGSEA. J was trimmed by 7 bases and V by 2 bases; bases with no gene match: 3. The CDR3 totals 12 residues. The CDR3 loop is CSVERDRSGYTF. The CDR3, as DNA: TGCAGCGTTGAAAGGGACAGGTCTGGCTACACCTTC.

The genes are TRBV11-3 and TRBJ2-5, with unresolved D. The CDR3 sequence is 12 residues long. The germline V gene encodes CDR1 SGHNT and CDR2 YENEEA. The ends were cut back, 0 bases at V and 5 bases at J, with 4 bases in the middle. The CDR3 coding sequence is TGTGCCAGCAGCTTAGATGGCGAGACCCAGTACTTC. Amino acids: CASSLDGETQYF.

V is TRBV4-1 and J is TRBJ1-1; D call uncertain. Germline CDR1 and CDR2: MGHRA and YSYEKL. Trimming shortened V by 2 bases and J by 6 bases, and 10 bases separated the two germline ends. CDR3 length: 13 residues. The CDR3 DNA reads TGCGCCAGCAGCCAATCTCCGCTAGCTGAAGCTTTCTTT. It codes for CASSQSPLAEAFF.

The genes are TRBV28 and TRBJ2-1; TRBD2 aligns across 7 bases. CDR1 is MDHEN and CDR2 is SYDVKM in the germline V gene. CDR3 length equals 15 residues. After removal of 7 bases from V and 0 bases from J, the junction contained 6 bases not matched to a gene. CDR3 nucleotides: TGTGCCAGCAAACCGGGAGGAAACTCCTACAATGAGCAGTTCTTC. Its translation: CASKPGGNSYNEQFF.

This chain connects TRBV28 to TRBJ1-5, with D tentatively TRBD1 (6 bases). The CDR3 is 16 residues long. Trimming shortened V by 5 bases and J by 2 bases, and 16 bases separated the two germline ends. CDR1 is MDHEN, CDR2 SYDVKM, per germline. CDR3 sequence: CASSRGGGGGNQPQHF. CDR3 sequence (DNA): TGTGCCAGCAGTCGGGGTGGTGGGGGCGGCAATCAGCCCCAGCATTTT.

This chain links TRBV28 with TRBJ1-1, with unresolved D. V gave up 6 bases and J gave up 4 bases, with 18 bases separating them. Germline loops: CDR1 MDHEN, CDR2 SYDVKM. This CDR3 region has 15 residues. Written as DNA, the CDR3 is TGTGCCAGCAGCGGACGGATGAACGCGGGCACTGAAGCTTTCTTT. This encodes CASSGRMNAGTEAFF.

The rearrangement links TRBV19 to TRBJ1-2; D is unclear. The V and J ends lost 2 bases and 6 bases respectively, with 13 bases between them. CDR3 size: 14 residues. Per the germline V gene, CDR1 is LNHDA and CDR2 is SQIVND (reference sequence). The CDR3 bases are TGTGCCAGTAGTATACTGGCTGGTGACAATGGCTACACCTTC. Translated, it gives CASSILAGDNGYTF.

V usage is TRBV5-6 and J usage is TRBJ2-2; D remains unclear. The V and J ends lost 4 bases and 2 bases respectively, with 9 bases between them. Germline CDR1 SGHDT, CDR2 YYEEEE. The CDR3 runs to 14 residues. CDR3 sequence (DNA): TGTGCCAGCAGCCCACAGATAAACACCGGGGAGCTGTTTTTT. It encodes CASSPQINTGELFF.

This rearrangement joins TRBV6-2 or TRBV6-3 to TRBJ2-1; 9 bases map to TRBD2. The trim removed 4 bases at V and 5 bases at J, leaving 6 bases unmatched. The CDR3 loop spans 15 amino acids. Looked up from germline, CDR1 is MNHEY and CDR2 is SVGEGT. The CDR3 protein is CASSLIGTSNNEQFF. The DNA for the CDR3 is TGTGCCAGCAGTTTGATCGGGACTAGCAACAATGAGCAGTTCTTC.

The chain has TRBV4-3 and TRBJ2-7; 7 bases agree with TRBD1. CDR1 and CDR2 from the germline V gene are LGHNA and YSLEER. V was clipped by 4 bases and J by 4 bases; unmatched bases: 7. The CDR3 runs to 14 residues. This CDR3 reads CASSLTGRRYEQYF. The CDR3 DNA is TGCGCCAGCAGCCTGACAGGGAGAAGGTACGAGCAGTACTTC.

The gene calls are TRBV15 and TRBJ1-4; D remains unclear. Germline V gene data show CDR1 as LNHNV and CDR2 as YYDKDF (reference sequence). This CDR3 has 15 amino acids. V was clipped by 5 bases and J by 7 bases, with 17 bases between them. The CDR3 sequence is CATSVGRTYSEKLFF. CDR3 nucleotides: TGTGCCACCAGCGTAGGGAGGACGTACAGTGAAAAACTGTTTTTT.

The chain carries TRBV27 and TRBJ1-6; D unresolved. V lost 6 bases and J lost 10, with 10 bases in between. This CDR3 has 12 residues. The germline V gene encodes CDR1 MNHEY and CDR2 SMNVEV (reference sequence). This chain's CDR3 is CASSLTGSPLHF. CDR3 sequence (DNA): TGTGCCAGCAGCCTTACGGGGTCACCCCTCCACTTT.

J is TRBJ1-1 and V is TRBV6-2 or TRBV6-3; D possibly corresponds to TRBD1 (6 bases). The V end lost 1 base, the J end lost 5 bases, and 8 bases lay between the germline ends. This CDR3 has 13 residues. Germline loops: CDR1 MNHEY, CDR2 SVGEGT. Here the CDR3 DNA reads TGTGCCAGCAGTTACTTCCAGGGGACTGAAGCTTTCTTT. It yields the protein CASSYFQGTEAFF.

The chain recombines TRBV19 with TRBJ1-1, with D possibly TRBD1 on 6 matching bases. Germline lookup yields CDR1 LNHDA and CDR2 SQIVND (reference sequence). This CDR3 is built from 18 residues. The V end was cut by 1 base, the J end by 4 bases, with 22 bases between. This CDR3 is CASSIGRNREGMGTEAFF. The CDR3 coding sequence is TGTGCCAGTAGTATAGGCCGCAACAGGGAAGGGATGGGCACTGAAGCTTTCTTT.

This clone was seen only once. The CDR3 sequence: CAWSSPGTVNEKLFF. CDR3 in DNA: TGTGCCTGGAGTTCACCCGGGACAGTTAATGAAAAACTGTTTTTT. The chain recombines TRBV30 with TRBJ1-4; TRBD1 matches 7 bases. Germline V gene lookup returns CDR1 GTSNPN and CDR2 SVGIG (reference sequence). This CDR3 is 15 amino acids long. V dropped 2 bases and J dropped 4; count of bases not matched to a gene: 7.

V gene TRBV7-2 combines with J gene TRBJ2-7; D possibly corresponds to TRBD2 (5 bases). Trimming stripped 5 bases from V and 6 bases from J, with 20 bases between. The germline gives CDR1 SGHTA, CDR2 FQGNSA. CDR3 length: 15 residues. CDR3 nucleotides: TGTGCCAGCAGCCCCCGTGGCGGGCCCTCCGGCGAGCAGTACTTC. The encoded protein is CASSPRGGPSGEQYF.